A single sample is the source of the 30 T cell receptor beta chains below, sequenced in a study of blood T cell repertoires in COVID-19. The data were produced by immunoSEQ multiplex PCR, yet TCRdb's version contains in-frame clones alone and is incomplete. The table has around 200,000 clones, around nine tenths seen once; the top ten hold approximately 3.3%. Sequencing was performed on peripheral blood. The receptors here all came from a man aged 18 to 29 with active or convalescent COVID-19.

V gene TRBV6-1 combines with J gene TRBJ2-5, with TRBD2 as a possible D gene (7 bases). The CDR3 has 17 amino acids. Germline V gene data show CDR1 as MNHNS and CDR2 as SASEGT. V was pared by 1 base and J by 3 bases, with 18 bases between. CDR3 DNA: TGTGCCAGCAGTGAAGTCGTGGGGGGGCAGGCAGAAGAGACCCAGTACTTC. Amino acid sequence: CASSEVVGGQAEETQYF.

This clone was found once. V usage is TRBV6-1 and J usage is TRBJ1-2, with D possibly being TRBD1 (5 bases). CDR3 length equals 16 residues. Trimming removed 4 bases at V and 4 bases at J, with 19 bases between. Per the germline V gene, CDR1 is MNHNS and CDR2 is SASEGT. As DNA, the CDR3 is TGTGCCAGCAGTGTAGGAAGCCCGCAGGGCGGCTATGGCTACACCTTC. Its protein is CASSVGSPQGGYGYTF.

The V call is TRBV28, the J call TRBJ1-1; tentative D call: TRBD1 (5 bases). There are 15 residues in the CDR3. V lost 6 bases, J lost 5 bases, and 19 bases lay in between. In germline, CDR1 is MDHEN, CDR2 SYDVKM. The CDR3 protein is CASSPVSGGSTEAFF. The CDR3 DNA is TGTGCCAGCAGCCCCGTGAGTGGGGGGTCGACTGAAGCTTTCTTT.

The J gene is TRBJ1-4, the V gene TRBV5-6, with D uncertain. V shed 0 bases and J shed 8 bases, with 17 bases lying between them. Germline lookup yields CDR1 SGHDT and CDR2 YYEEEE. This CDR3 comprises 16 residues. This CDR3 is CASSLDFEGGYEKLFF. The CDR3 DNA sequence: TGTGCCAGCAGCTTGGATTTCGAGGGTGGGTACGAAAAACTGTTTTTT.

The chain joins TRBV30 to TRBJ1-2; D is unresolved. This CDR3 is 13 amino acids long. Germline V gives CDR1 GTSNPN, CDR2 SVGIG (reference sequence). The V end lost 4 bases, the J end lost 8 bases, and 17 bases lay between the germline ends. In nucleotides, the CDR3 is TGTGCCTGGACTACCACATGGACTGGGGGCTACACCTTC. Amino acids: CAWTTTWTGGYTF.

A few counts support this clone. The chain has TRBV9 and TRBJ1-6; 8 nucleotides match TRBD1. Trimming took 3 bases from V and 0 from J; bases not matched to a gene: 2. The CDR3 length is 16 residues. Germline V gene data show CDR1 as SGDLS and CDR2 as YYNGEE. Written as DNA, the CDR3 is TGTGCCAGCAGCGATGACAGGGGCTCCTATAATTCACCCCTCCACTTT. Translated, it gives CASSDDRGSYNSPLHF.

V and J are TRBV9 and TRBJ2-3; 7 bases fit TRBD1. V lost 7 bases, J lost 0 bases, and 5 bases stayed unmatched. The CDR3 consists of 14 residues. The germline gives CDR1 SGDLS, CDR2 YYNGEE. The CDR3, as DNA: TGTGCCAGCCCCCGACAGGGAAGCACAGATACGCAGTATTTT. Its protein product is CASPRQGSTDTQYF.

This sequence joins TRBV9 and TRBJ1-4, with 8 nucleotides matching TRBD1. J gave up 3 bases and V 2 bases, and 3 bases lay outside the gene matches. This CDR3 contains 15 residues. Looked up from germline, CDR1 is SGDLS and CDR2 is YYNGEE. CDR3 region: CASSVDRGSNEKLFF. Written as DNA, the CDR3 is TGTGCCAGCAGCGTCGACAGGGGTTCTAATGAAAAACTGTTTTTT.

Comment on this clone: The sample contains more than one DNA sequence encoding this CDR3. The chain joins TRBV11-2 to TRBJ1-5; possibly TRBD1 for D (5 bases). V was clipped by 1 base and J by 7 bases, with 11 bases between them. Germline values: CDR1 SGHAT, CDR2 FQNNGV. The CDR3 has 14 amino acids. This CDR3 reads CASSLAREGQPQHF. CDR3 in DNA: TGTGCCAGCAGCTTAGCCAGGGAGGGGCAGCCCCAGCATTTT.

This clone was seen only once. This chain connects TRBV27 to TRBJ1-6, with a tentative D call TRBD1 (6 bases). From germline, CDR1 is MNHEY and CDR2 SMNVEV (reference sequence). Trimming shortened V by 0 bases and J by 10 bases, and 10 bases separated the two germline ends. The CDR3 runs 14 residues. In DNA form, the CDR3 reads TGTGCCAGCAGTTTATCCAGGGGCGGGTCACCCCTCCACTTT. Encoded protein: CASSLSRGGSPLHF.

The chain recombines TRBV7-8 with TRBJ2-7; 8 bases line up with TRBD2. The CDR3 is 14 residues long. In germline, CDR1 is SGHVS, CDR2 FQNEAQ. The J segment lost 5 bases and the V segment lost 5 bases, leaving 8 bases of the junction unmatched. This CDR3 reads CASSLSGSGDEQYF. The DNA of the CDR3 is TGTGCCAGCAGCCTCAGCGGGAGTGGCGACGAGCAGTACTTC.

This chain connects TRBV14 to TRBJ2-2; 9 nucleotides agree with TRBD2. The CDR3 is 17 amino acids. Germline assignment: CDR1 SGHDN and CDR2 FVKESK. V gave up 4 bases and J gave up 3 bases; unmatched junction bases: 9. CDR3 protein: CASSLSGLARYTGELFF. For the CDR3, the DNA is TGTGCCAGCAGCCTATCGGGACTAGCTCGTTACACCGGGGAGCTGTTTTTT.

V and J are TRBV2 and TRBJ2-2, with a weak D call TRBD2 (5 bases). CDR3 length: 15 amino acids. Trimming left V 10 bases short and J 5 bases short, with 20 bases between. CDR1 SNHLY and CDR2 FYNNEI come from the germline V gene. Here the CDR3 reads CATTRESVVTGELFF. DNA for the CDR3: TGTGCCACCACGAGGGAATCGGTGGTGACCGGGGAGCTGTTTTTT.

The chain joins TRBV5-4 to TRBJ2-5; the match to TRBD2 covers 8 bases. Germline CDR1 and CDR2: SGHNT and YYREEE (reference sequence). CDR3 size: 15 residues. Losses at the gene ends were 3 bases for V and 5 bases for J; bases not matched to a gene: 9. The CDR3 loop is CASSSGGAEGETQYF. CDR3 in DNA: TGTGCCAGCAGCTCCGGGGGGGCCGAGGGGGAGACCCAGTACTTC.

The rearrangement links TRBV7-9 to TRBJ2-1, with a possible D match to TRBD1 (5 bases). This CDR3 contains 12 residues. CDR1 and CDR2 (germline): SEHNR, FQNEAQ (reference sequence). V lost 8 bases to trimming and J lost 8 bases, with 13 bases between them. DNA for the CDR3: TGTGCCAGCGGGGCCGTGGGGCATGAGCAGTTCTTC. Protein product: CASGAVGHEQFF.

This clone was counted only a few times. The chain couples TRBV30 to TRBJ1-6, with a possible D match to TRBD1 (5 bases). CDR1 is GTSNPN and CDR2 is SVGIG in the germline V gene (reference sequence). The CDR3 consists of 15 residues. The V end was cut by 4 bases, the J end by 10 bases, with 20 bases between. The CDR3 DNA follows: TGTGCCTGGAATCTGGGGCTACGATCAGGCTCACCCCTCCACTTT. Residues: CAWNLGLRSGSPLHF. The full variable domain, in which reference TRBV30 and TRBJ1-6 provide the parts outside the CDR3, is SQTIHQWPATLVQPVGSPLSLECTVEGTSNPNLYWYRQAAGRGLQLLFYSVGIGQISSEVPQNLSASRPQDRQFILSSKKLLLSDSGFYLCAWNLGLRSGSPLHFGNGTRLTVT.

The V call is TRBV4-1, the J call TRBJ1-1; the D is unclear. Germline CDR1 and CDR2: MGHRA and YSYEKL. V shed 2 bases and J shed 1 base, with 5 bases lying between them. CDR3 size: 13 residues. The CDR3 sequence: CASSQLGNTEAFF. In DNA form, the CDR3 reads TGCGCCAGCAGCCAACTAGGGAACACTGAAGCTTTCTTT.

The chain combines TRBV15 with TRBJ1-3; D ambiguous. The CDR3 loop spans 17 amino acids. CDR1 is LNHNV and CDR2 is YYDKDF in the germline V gene (reference sequence). Trimming pared 3 bases from V and 0 bases from J, leaving 15 bases between. CDR3 amino acids: CATSSHPGEVSGNTIYF. Written as DNA, the CDR3 is TGTGCCACCAGCAGCCATCCCGGAGAGGTCTCTGGAAACACCATATATTTT.

Comments on this clone: The identical CDR3 is also encoded by other nucleotide sequences in the sample. The V call is TRBV20-1, the J call TRBJ2-7, with D tentatively TRBD1 (5 bases). The CDR3 contains 11 residues. Trimming left V 4 bases short and J 3 bases short, with 7 bases between. CDR1 and CDR2 from the germline V gene are DFQATT and SNEGSKA (reference sequence). The CDR3 sequence: CSAKTGYEQYV. CDR3 bases: TGCAGTGCTAAAACAGGCTACGAGCAGTACGTC.

This chain uses TRBV6-5 with TRBJ2-2; 7 positions match TRBD1. CDR3 size: 14 residues. The V and J ends lost 6 bases and 5 bases, in that order; junction bases with no gene match: 6. Germline V gene sequence: CDR1 MNHEY, CDR2 SVGAGI. The CDR3 is CASSSDRVTGELFF. In DNA form, the CDR3 reads TGTGCCAGCAGCTCAGACAGGGTGACCGGGGAGCTGTTTTTT.

V gene TRBV7-2 combines with J gene TRBJ1-1; 7 bases align to TRBD1. Germline V CDR1 and CDR2: SGHTA, FQGNSA. This CDR3 has 15 residues. The junction had 13 bases not matched to a gene; V was cut back by 7 bases and J by 5 bases. The CDR3 loop is CASTPYRGLRTEAFF. The CDR3 nucleotides read TGTGCCAGCACTCCATACAGGGGATTAAGGACTGAAGCTTTCTTT.

Of note for this clone: The junction does not match germline at one end; this may be a read error. The chain combines TRBV6-2 or TRBV6-3 with TRBJ1-2; D perhaps matches TRBD1 (6 bases). The V gene's germline CDR1 is MNHEY and CDR2 SVGEGT. The CDR3 is 11 amino acids. The CDR3: CASSRSDSAAF. The CDR3 nucleotides read TGTGCCAGCAGTAGGTCGGACAGCGCTGCCTTC.

V is TRBV14 and J is TRBJ1-2; no reliable D call. Per the germline V gene, CDR1 is SGHDN and CDR2 is FVKESK. Trimming left V 3 bases short and J 2 bases short, with 7 bases between. This CDR3 is built from 13 residues. The CDR3 DNA is TGTGCCAGCAGCCACACGGAGAACTATGGCTACACCTTC. This codes for CASSHTENYGYTF.

CDR3 in amino acids: CASSYRLAATDTQYF. For the CDR3, the DNA is TGTGCCAGCAGTTACCGACTAGCGGCCACAGATACGCAGTATTTT. This chain connects TRBV6-5 to TRBJ2-3; 9 nucleotides match TRBD2. Germline V gene sequence: CDR1 MNHEY, CDR2 SVGAGI. V lost 2 bases and J lost 2; bases outside the gene matches: 2. CDR3 size: 15 residues.

This rearrangement joins TRBV5-4 to TRBJ2-2, with 7 bases aligning to TRBD2. Germline V gene data show CDR1 as SGHNT and CDR2 as YYREEE (reference sequence). The V gene end was trimmed by 2 bases and the J gene end by 0 bases; junction bases not matched to a gene: 7. The CDR3 runs 17 residues. The CDR3 here is CASSFGAGAANTGELFF. Here the CDR3 DNA reads TGTGCCAGCAGCTTTGGTGCGGGAGCGGCGAACACCGGGGAGCTGTTTTTT.

J is TRBJ2-1 and V is TRBV11-2, with D possibly being TRBD2 (5 bases). The germline V gene has CDR1 SGHAT and CDR2 FQNNGV. The ends were cut back, 3 bases at V and 7 bases at J, with 22 bases in the middle. The CDR3 runs to 17 residues. The CDR3 DNA follows: TGTGCCAGCAGCTTCCGGTCGCGAGGGCGTACACTTAATGAGCAGTTCTTC. Translating it yields CASSFRSRGRTLNEQFF.

J is TRBJ1-4 and V is TRBV27; D is perhaps TRBD1 (6 bases). V was trimmed by 6 bases and J by 5 bases, leaving 19 bases between them. This CDR3 is 16 amino acids long. CDR1 and CDR2 (germline): MNHEY, SMNVEV (reference sequence). CDR3: CASSHLYGGENEKLFF. As DNA, the CDR3 is TGTGCCAGCAGCCACCTCTATGGGGGCGAGAATGAAAAACTGTTTTTT.

This clone is a singleton in its sample. This chain joins TRBV7-2 and TRBJ2-1; tentative D call: TRBD1 (5 bases). V lost 1 base and J 12 bases, leaving 13 bases between the germline ends. The CDR3 is made up of 13 amino acids. CDR1 is SGHTA, CDR2 FQGNSA, per germline. The CDR3 reads CASSLDPSTGQFF. The CDR3 DNA is TGTGCCAGCAGCTTAGATCCCTCCACAGGGCAGTTCTTC.

This sequence joins TRBV6-4 and TRBJ2-2; 10 bases are a match to TRBD2. The CDR3 loop spans 17 amino acids. The junction had 10 bases not matched to a gene; V was cut back by 5 bases and J by 4 bases. Germline values: CDR1 MRHNA, CDR2 SNTAGT. CDR3 nucleotides: TGTGCCAGCAGTCCTCTGAGCGGGGGGGCCCTCACCGGGGAGCTGTTTTTT. It specifies CASSPLSGGALTGELFF.

The DNA of the CDR3 is TGTGCCAGCAGCAGGACAGGGGGCAATGAGCAGTTCTTC. Its translation is CASSRTGGNEQFF. This chain uses TRBV6-5 with TRBJ2-1; TRBD1 matches at 10 bases. Germline lookup yields CDR1 MNHEY and CDR2 SVGAGI. The V segment lost 6 bases and the J segment 6 bases; nucleotides outside the gene matches: 2. The CDR3 totals 13 residues.